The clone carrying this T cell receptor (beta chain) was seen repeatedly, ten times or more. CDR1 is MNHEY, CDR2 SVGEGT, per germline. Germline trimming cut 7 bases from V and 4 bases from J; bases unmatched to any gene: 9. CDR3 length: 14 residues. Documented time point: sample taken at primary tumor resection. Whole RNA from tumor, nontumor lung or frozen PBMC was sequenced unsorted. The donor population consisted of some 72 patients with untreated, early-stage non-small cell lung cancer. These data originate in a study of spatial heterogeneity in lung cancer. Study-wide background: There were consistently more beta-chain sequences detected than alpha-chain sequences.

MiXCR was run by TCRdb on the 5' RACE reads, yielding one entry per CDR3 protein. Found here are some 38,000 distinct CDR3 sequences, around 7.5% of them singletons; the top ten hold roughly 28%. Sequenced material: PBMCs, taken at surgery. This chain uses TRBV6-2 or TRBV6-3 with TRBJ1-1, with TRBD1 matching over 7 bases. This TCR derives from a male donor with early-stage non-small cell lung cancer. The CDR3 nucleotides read TGTGCCAGCAACCCCTCAGGGGGAAGCACTGAAGCTTTCTTT. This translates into CASNPSGGSTEAFF.